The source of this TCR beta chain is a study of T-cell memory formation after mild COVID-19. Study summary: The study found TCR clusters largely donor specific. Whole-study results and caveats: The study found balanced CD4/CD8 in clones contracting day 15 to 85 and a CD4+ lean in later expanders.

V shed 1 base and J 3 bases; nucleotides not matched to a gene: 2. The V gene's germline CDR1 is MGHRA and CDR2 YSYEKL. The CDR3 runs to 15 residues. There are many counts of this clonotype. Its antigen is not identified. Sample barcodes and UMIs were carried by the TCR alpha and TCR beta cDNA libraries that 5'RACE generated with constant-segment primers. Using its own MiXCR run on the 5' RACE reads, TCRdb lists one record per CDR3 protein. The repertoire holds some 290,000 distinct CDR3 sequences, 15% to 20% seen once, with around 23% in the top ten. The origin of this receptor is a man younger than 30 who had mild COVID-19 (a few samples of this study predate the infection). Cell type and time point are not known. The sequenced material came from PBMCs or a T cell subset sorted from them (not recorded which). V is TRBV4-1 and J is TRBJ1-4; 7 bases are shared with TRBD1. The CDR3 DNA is TGCGCCAGCAGCCAAGCTGGGACAGCTAATGAAAAACTGTTTTTT. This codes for CASSQAGTANEKLFF.